These 13 T cell receptor beta chains originate from one sample sequenced in a study of OX40 agonist ivuxolimab in advanced cancers. Clones were sequenced by immunoSEQ multiplex PCR, and TCRdb holds only the in-frame ones, with some missing. The table includes about 54,000 clones, about 83% detected once. Sequences were derived from CD4+ or CD8+ T cells sorted from blood, sampled in a trial of the OX40 agonist ivuxolimab. These receptors were collected from an adult with an advanced solid tumor such as melanoma, head and neck, liver or kidney cancer.

The chain couples TRBV7-9 to TRBJ2-5, with D possibly matching TRBD2 (7 bases). Trimming removed 5 bases at V and 2 bases at J, with 12 bases between. In germline, CDR1 is SEHNR, CDR2 FQNEAQ (reference sequence). The CDR3 has 14 residues. CDR3 coding DNA: TGTGCCAGCAGCCCCCGGGGGGCTCAAGAGACCCAGTACTTC. Protein sequence: CASSPRGAQETQYF.

The chain recombines TRBV5-4 with TRBJ2-6, with D perhaps being TRBD1 or TRBD2 (5 bases each). CDR1 and CDR2 (germline): SGHNT, YYREEE (reference sequence). V lost 0 bases, J lost 2 bases, and 6 bases lay in between. This CDR3 has 15 amino acids. The CDR3: CASSLGGPGANVLTF. As DNA, the CDR3 is TGTGCCAGCAGCTTGGGGGGACCTGGGGCCAACGTCCTGACTTTC.

The chain employs TRBV29-1 and TRBJ1-1; D gene uncertain. The germline gives CDR1 SQVTM, CDR2 ANQGSEA. The CDR3 covers 13 residues. The V end was cut by 8 bases, the J end by 1 base, with 14 bases between. In nucleotides, the CDR3 is TGCAGCTCCAAATCGACGAGGAACACTGAAGCTTTCTTT. Protein product: CSSKSTRNTEAFF.

This clone was observed once. The CDR3 bases are TGCGCCAGCAGCTTTAACCGACAGGGGTTCGACGAGCAGTACTTC. Translation: CASSFNRQGFDEQYF. The genes are TRBV5-1 and TRBJ2-7; 8 bases align to TRBD1. V was clipped by 2 bases and J by 5 bases; unmatched bases: 9. This CDR3 region has 15 residues. Germline lookup yields CDR1 SGHRS and CDR2 YFSETQ.

This rearrangement joins TRBV25-1 to TRBJ2-3; D gene ambiguous. The V end lost 8 bases, the J end lost 2 bases, and 14 bases lay between the germline ends. The CDR3 is made up of 14 amino acids. Germline CDR1 and CDR2: MGHDK and SYGVNS. CDR3 sequence (DNA): TGTGCCAGCTGCGGCAGCCTTGACACAGATACGCAGTATTTT. Translation gives CASCGSLDTDTQYF.

The count of this clone is one. V usage is TRBV10-2 and J usage is TRBJ2-1; 11 bases map to TRBD2. The ends lost 8 bases at V and 0 bases at J; junction bases unmatched: 9. Germline CDR1 WSHSY, CDR2 SAAADI. The CDR3 length is 17 residues. Written as DNA, the CDR3 is TGCGCCAGCGGCGGGACTAGCGGACCAATCTCCTACAATGAGCAGTTCTTC. Translating gives CASGGTSGPISYNEQFF.

The table lists this clone with a count of one. The chain links TRBV19 to TRBJ2-5, with 14 nucleotides matching TRBD2. This CDR3 is built from 19 residues. Germline values: CDR1 LNHDA, CDR2 SQIVND (reference sequence). Trimming cost V 6 bases and J 4 bases; bases outside gene matches: 16. CDR3 residues: CASRTLTGTSGSNRETQYF. In DNA, the CDR3 is TGTGCCAGTAGGACGCTAACCGGGACTAGCGGGAGTAATCGAGAGACCCAGTACTTC.

The CDR3 is CASSSGTWNENGYTF. CDR3 in DNA: TGTGCCAGCAGCTCGGGGACATGGAATGAAAATGGCTACACCTTC. This sequence joins TRBV5-4 and TRBJ1-2; maybe TRBD1 (6 bases). The CDR3 totals 15 residues. Looked up from germline, CDR1 is SGHNT and CDR2 is YYREEE (reference sequence). Trimming took 3 bases from V and 6 from J, leaving 18 bases between them.

This clone was observed once. The CDR3 spells CASSLQGAAEAFF. The CDR3 bases are TGTGCCAGCAGTTTACAGGGGGCCGCTGAAGCTTTCTTT. This rearrangement joins TRBV7-2 to TRBJ1-1; 9 bases fit TRBD1. Germline V gives CDR1 SGHTA, CDR2 FQGNSA. This CDR3 has 13 residues. Losses at the gene ends were 6 bases for V and 6 bases for J; bases not matched to a gene: 5.

The chain employs TRBV28 and TRBJ2-3, with 13 bases aligning to TRBD2. The CDR3 runs to 19 residues. Trimming took 5 bases from V and 6 from J; bases not matched to a gene: 17. Germline values: CDR1 MDHEN, CDR2 SYDVKM. Written as DNA, the CDR3 is TGTGCCAGCAGTACCAGGTGGGGGACTAGCGGGGTCCGTGGTGATACGCAGTATTTT. This sequence encodes CASSTRWGTSGVRGDTQYF.

J is TRBJ2-7 and V is TRBV5-4, with D possibly matching TRBD1 (6 bases). This CDR3 spans 15 amino acids. V shed 2 bases and J shed 3 bases, with 15 bases lying between them. Germline CDR1 reads SGHNT; CDR2 reads YYREEE (reference sequence). CDR3 nucleotides: TGTGCCAGCAGCTTAGGTGGACAGCGGCGCTACGAGCAGTACTTC. Its protein is CASSLGGQRRYEQYF.

The chain is built from TRBV6-4 and TRBJ2-3; D is perhaps TRBD2 (5 bases). The CDR3 spans 14 residues. Looked up from germline, CDR1 is MRHNA and CDR2 is SNTAGT. Trimming stripped 4 bases from V and 2 bases from J, with 10 bases between. CDR3 amino acids: CASSAASFTDTQYF. The CDR3 DNA is TGTGCCAGCAGTGCGGCTAGCTTCACAGATACGCAGTATTTT.

The J gene is TRBJ2-5, the V gene TRBV6-5; TRBD2 is a possible D gene (5 bases). This CDR3 spans 15 amino acids. V was trimmed by 0 bases and J by 4 bases, leaving 12 bases between them. The germline CDR1 and CDR2 sequences are MNHEY and SVGAGI. The CDR3 bases are TGTGCCAGCAGTTACTCAATAACGGGGTCAGAGACCCAGTACTTC. It specifies CASSYSITGSETQYF.